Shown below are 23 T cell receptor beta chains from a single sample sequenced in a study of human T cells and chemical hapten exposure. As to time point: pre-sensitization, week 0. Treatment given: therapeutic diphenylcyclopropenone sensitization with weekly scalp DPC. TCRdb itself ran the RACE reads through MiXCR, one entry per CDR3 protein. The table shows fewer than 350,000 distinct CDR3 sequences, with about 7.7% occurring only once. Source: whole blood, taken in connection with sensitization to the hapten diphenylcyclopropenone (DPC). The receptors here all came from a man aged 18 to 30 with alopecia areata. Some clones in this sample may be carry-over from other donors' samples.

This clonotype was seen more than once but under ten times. The CDR3 here is CASSRTGVRSGELFF. As DNA, the CDR3 is TGTGCCAGCAGCCGCACAGGGGTACGATCCGGGGAGCTGTTTTTT. V gene TRBV7-9 combines with J gene TRBJ2-2, with 7 bases lining up with TRBD1. Germline V lookup: CDR1 SEHNR, CDR2 FQNEAQ (reference sequence). The CDR3 covers 15 residues. Losses at the gene ends were 5 bases for V and 6 bases for J; bases not matched to a gene: 9.

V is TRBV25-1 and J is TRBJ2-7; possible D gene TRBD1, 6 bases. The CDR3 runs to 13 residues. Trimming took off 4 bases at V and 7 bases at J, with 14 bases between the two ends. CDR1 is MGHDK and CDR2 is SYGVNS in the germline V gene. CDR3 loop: CASSGTAPWEQYF. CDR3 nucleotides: TGTGCCAGCAGTGGGACAGCTCCTTGGGAGCAGTACTTC.

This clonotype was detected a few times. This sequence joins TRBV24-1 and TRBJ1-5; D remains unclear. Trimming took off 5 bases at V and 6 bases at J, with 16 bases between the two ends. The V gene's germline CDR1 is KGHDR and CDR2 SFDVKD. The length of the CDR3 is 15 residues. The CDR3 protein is CATSAQMGGGQPQHF. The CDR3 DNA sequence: TGTGCCACCAGTGCGCAAATGGGAGGAGGTCAGCCCCAGCATTTT.

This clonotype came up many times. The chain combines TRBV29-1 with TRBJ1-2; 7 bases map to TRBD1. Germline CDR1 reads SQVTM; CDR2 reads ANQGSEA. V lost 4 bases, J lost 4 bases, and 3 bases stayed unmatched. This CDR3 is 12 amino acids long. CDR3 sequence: CSVARTGYGYTF. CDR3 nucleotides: TGCAGCGTTGCAAGGACAGGCTATGGCTACACCTTC.

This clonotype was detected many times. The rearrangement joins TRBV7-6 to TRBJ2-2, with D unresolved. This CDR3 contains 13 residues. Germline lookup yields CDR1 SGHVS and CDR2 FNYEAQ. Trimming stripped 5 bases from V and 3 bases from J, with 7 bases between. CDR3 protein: CASSPPHTGELFF. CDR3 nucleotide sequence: TGTGCCAGCAGCCCCCCCCACACCGGGGAGCTGTTTTTT.

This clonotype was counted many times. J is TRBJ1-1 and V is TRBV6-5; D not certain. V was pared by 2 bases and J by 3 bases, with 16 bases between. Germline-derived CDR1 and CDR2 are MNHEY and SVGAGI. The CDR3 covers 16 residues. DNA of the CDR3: TGTGCCAGCAGTTACCGAATCCCTTACGGGGACACTGAAGCTTTCTTT. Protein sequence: CASSYRIPYGDTEAFF.

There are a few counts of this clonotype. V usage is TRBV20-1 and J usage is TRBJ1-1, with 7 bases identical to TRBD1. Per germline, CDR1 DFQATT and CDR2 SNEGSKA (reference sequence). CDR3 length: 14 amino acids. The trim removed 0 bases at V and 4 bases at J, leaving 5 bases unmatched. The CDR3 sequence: CSARDQGVGTEAFF. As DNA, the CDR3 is TGCAGTGCTAGAGATCAGGGGGTGGGCACTGAAGCTTTCTTT.

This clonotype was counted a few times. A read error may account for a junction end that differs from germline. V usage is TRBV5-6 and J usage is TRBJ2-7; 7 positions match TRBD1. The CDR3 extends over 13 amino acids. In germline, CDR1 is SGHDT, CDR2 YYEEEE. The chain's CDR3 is CASSPDRDISSLF. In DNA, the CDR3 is TGTGCCAGCAGCCCCGACAGGGATATCTCGTCCCTCTTC.

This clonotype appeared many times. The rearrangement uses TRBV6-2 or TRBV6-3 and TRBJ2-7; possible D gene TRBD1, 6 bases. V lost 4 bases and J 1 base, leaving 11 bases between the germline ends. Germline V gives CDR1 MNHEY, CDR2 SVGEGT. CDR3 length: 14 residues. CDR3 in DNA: TGTGCCAGCAGTTCCCCAGGGGAATCCTACGAGCAGTACTTC. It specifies CASSSPGESYEQYF.

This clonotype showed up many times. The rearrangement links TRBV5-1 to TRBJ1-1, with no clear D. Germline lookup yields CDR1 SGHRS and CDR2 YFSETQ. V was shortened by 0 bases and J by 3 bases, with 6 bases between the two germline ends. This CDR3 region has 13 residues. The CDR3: CASSLAVYTEAFF. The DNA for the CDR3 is TGCGCCAGCAGCTTGGCCGTTTACACTGAAGCTTTCTTT.

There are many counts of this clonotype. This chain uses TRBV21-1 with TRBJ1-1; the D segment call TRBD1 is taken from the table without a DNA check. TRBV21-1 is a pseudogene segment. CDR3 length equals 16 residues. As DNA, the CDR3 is TGTGCCAGCAGCAAAGAGAGGCGACAGGGGAGGACTGAAGCTTTCTTT. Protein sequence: CASSKERRQGRTEAFF.

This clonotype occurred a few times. CDR3 sequence reads: CASSPQAGPTGELFF. The DNA for the CDR3 is TGTGCCAGCAGCCCTCAAGCGGGGCCTACCGGGGAGCTGTTTTTT. This chain joins TRBV7-9 and TRBJ2-2; 7 bases fit TRBD2. The CDR3 runs 15 residues. Germline loops: CDR1 SEHNR, CDR2 FQNEAQ (reference sequence). V was pared by 5 bases and J by 5 bases, with 8 bases of the junction left unmatched.

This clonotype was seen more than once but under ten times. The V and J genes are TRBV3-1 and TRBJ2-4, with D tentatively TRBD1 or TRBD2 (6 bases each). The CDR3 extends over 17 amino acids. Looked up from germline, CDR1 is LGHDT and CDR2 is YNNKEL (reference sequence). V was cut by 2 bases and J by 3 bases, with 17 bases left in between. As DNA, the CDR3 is TGTGCCAGCAGCCAACAAACAGGGCTGGGACTCAAAAACATTCAGTACTTC. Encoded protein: CASSQQTGLGLKNIQYF.

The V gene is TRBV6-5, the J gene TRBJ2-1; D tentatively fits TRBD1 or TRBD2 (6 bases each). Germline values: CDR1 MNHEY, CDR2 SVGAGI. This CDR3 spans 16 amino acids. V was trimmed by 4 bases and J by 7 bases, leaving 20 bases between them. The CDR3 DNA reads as TGTGCCAGCAGTTTCACCGGGACAAGGGCGGGGAATGAGCAGTTCTTC. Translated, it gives CASSFTGTRAGNEQFF.

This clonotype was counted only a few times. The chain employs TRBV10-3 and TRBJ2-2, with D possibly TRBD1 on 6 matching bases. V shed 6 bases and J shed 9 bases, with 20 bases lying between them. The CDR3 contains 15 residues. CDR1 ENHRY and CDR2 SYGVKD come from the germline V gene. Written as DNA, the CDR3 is TGTGCCATCAGCCTCCGGGACACGGGTCGCCGGGAGCTGTTTTTT. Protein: CAISLRDTGRRELFF.

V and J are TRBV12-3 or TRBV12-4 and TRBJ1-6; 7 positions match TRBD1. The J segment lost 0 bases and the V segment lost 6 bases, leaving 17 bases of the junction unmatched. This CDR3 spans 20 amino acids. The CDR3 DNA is TGTGCCAGCAGCCGCCATGGGACAGACCCTAGGAGCTCCTATAATTCACCCCTCCACTTT. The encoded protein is CASSRHGTDPRSSYNSPLHF.

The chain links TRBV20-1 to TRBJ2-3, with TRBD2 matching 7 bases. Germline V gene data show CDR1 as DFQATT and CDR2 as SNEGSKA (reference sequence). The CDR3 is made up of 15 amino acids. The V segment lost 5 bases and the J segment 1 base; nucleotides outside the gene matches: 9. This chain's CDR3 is CSALRTSDRTDTQYF. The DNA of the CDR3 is TGCAGTGCTCTGAGAACTAGCGATCGCACAGATACGCAGTATTTT.

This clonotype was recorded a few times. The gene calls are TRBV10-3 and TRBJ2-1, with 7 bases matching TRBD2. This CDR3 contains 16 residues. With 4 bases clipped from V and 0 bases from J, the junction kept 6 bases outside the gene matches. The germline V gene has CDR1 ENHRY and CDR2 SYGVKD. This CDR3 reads CAISGRETRSYNEQFF. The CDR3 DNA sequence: TGTGCCATCAGTGGGCGGGAGACCCGCTCCTACAATGAGCAGTTCTTC.

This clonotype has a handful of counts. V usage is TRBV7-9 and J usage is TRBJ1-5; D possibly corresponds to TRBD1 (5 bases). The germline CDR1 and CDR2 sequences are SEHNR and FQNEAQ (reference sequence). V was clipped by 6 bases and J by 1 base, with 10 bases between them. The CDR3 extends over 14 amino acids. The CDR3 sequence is CASRMGGSNQPQHF. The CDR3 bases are TGTGCCAGCAGGATGGGGGGAAGCAATCAGCCCCAGCATTTT.

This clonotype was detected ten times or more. The CDR3 sequence is CAIEPGHGISGANVLTF. In DNA, the CDR3 is TGTGCGATTGAGCCCGGACACGGAATCTCTGGGGCCAACGTCCTGACTTTC. The chain links TRBV28 to TRBJ2-6; perhaps TRBD1 as D (5 bases). CDR1 is MDHEN, CDR2 SYDVKM, per germline. The CDR3 is 17 amino acids.

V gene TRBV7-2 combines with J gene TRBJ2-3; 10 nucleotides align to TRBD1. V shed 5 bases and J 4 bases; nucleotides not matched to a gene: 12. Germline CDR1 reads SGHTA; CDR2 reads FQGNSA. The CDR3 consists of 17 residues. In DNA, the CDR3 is TGTGCCAGCAGCCTGTGGGACAGGGGAGAAAGCCCAGATACGCAGTATTTT. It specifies CASSLWDRGESPDTQYF.

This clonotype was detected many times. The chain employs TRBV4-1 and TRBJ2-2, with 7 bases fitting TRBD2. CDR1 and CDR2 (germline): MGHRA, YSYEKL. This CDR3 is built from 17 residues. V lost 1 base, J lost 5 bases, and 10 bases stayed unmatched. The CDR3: CASSQGAGGYPTGELFF. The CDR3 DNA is TGCGCCAGCAGCCAAGGGGCCGGGGGGTACCCAACCGGGGAGCTGTTTTTT.

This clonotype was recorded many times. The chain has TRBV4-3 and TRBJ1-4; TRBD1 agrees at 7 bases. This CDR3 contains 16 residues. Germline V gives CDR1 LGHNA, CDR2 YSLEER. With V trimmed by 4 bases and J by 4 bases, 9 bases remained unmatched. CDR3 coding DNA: TGCGCCAGCAGCCCGAATTGGCCAGGGGGTAATGAAAAACTGTTTTTT. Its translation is CASSPNWPGGNEKLFF.